The following is a TCR beta chain sequence with its context. Its antigen is as yet unknown. Sequencing used immunoSEQ multiplex PCR; TCRdb keeps in-frame clones, though not all of them. The table includes about 190,000 clones, 92% detected once. V was pared by 4 bases and J by 2 bases, with 5 bases of the junction left unmatched. Germline assignment: CDR1 SGHDT and CDR2 YYEEEE. This CDR3 is built from 15 residues. The data stem from a study of T cell responses to AZD1222 COVID-19 vaccine. Regarding the study as a whole: Dominant at 160-218 and 743-854, vaccine-associated CD4 TCRs also spanned spike. There were mostly white British donors and more females than males, and clonal diversity was possibly underestimated. Repertoires were collected only later (after the peak T cell response had occurred).

The TCR was taken from an adult in good health. The chain combines TRBV5-6 with TRBJ1-4; 7 bases agree with TRBD1. The sequencing here drew on peripheral blood, taken on day 0 of AZD1222 vaccination. The CDR3 region is CASSPYRGTNEKLFF. The CDR3 DNA follows: TGTGCCAGCAGCCCATACAGGGGCACTAATGAAAAACTGTTTTTT.